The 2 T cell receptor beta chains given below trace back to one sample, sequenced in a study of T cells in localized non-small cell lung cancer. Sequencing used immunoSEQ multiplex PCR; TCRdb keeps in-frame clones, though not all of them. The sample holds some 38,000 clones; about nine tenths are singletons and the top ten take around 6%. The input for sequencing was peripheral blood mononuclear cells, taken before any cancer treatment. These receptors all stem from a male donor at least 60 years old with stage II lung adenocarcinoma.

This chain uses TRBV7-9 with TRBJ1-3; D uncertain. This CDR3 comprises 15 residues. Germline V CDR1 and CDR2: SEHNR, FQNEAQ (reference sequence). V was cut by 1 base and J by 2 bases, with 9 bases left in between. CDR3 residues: CASSLVWKAGNTIYF. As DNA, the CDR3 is TGTGCCAGCAGCTTAGTATGGAAGGCTGGAAACACCATATATTTT.

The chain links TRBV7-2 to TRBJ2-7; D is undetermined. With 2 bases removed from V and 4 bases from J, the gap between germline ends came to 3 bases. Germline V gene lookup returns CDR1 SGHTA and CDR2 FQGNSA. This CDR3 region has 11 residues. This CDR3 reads CASSLMYEQYF. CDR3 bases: TGTGCCAGCAGCTTAATGTACGAGCAGTACTTC. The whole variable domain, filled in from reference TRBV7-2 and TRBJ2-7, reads GAGVSQSPSNKVTEKGKDVELRCDPISGHTALYWYRQSLGQGLEFLIYFQGNSAPDKSGLPSDRFSAERTGGSVSTLTIQRTQQEDSAVYLCASSLMYEQYFGPGTRLTVT.